This TCR beta chain is drawn from a study of blood T cell repertoires in COVID-19. The CDR3 extends over 12 amino acids. Germline lookup yields CDR1 SQVTM and CDR2 ANQGSEA. The J segment lost 6 bases and the V segment lost 3 bases, leaving 3 bases of the junction unmatched. The repertoire was sequenced with immunoSEQ multiplex PCR; TCRdb's copy has only in-frame clones and lacks some. Of over 150,000 clones listed, approximately 87% are singletons. This chain joins TRBV29-1 and TRBJ2-3; 7 bases are shared with TRBD1. The TCR comes from a man aged 65 to 85 with active or convalescent COVID-19. Sequencing was carried out using peripheral blood. Written as DNA, the CDR3 is TGCAGCGTTGATGAGGGGGCTGATACGCAGTATTTT. This gives the protein CSVDEGADTQYF.